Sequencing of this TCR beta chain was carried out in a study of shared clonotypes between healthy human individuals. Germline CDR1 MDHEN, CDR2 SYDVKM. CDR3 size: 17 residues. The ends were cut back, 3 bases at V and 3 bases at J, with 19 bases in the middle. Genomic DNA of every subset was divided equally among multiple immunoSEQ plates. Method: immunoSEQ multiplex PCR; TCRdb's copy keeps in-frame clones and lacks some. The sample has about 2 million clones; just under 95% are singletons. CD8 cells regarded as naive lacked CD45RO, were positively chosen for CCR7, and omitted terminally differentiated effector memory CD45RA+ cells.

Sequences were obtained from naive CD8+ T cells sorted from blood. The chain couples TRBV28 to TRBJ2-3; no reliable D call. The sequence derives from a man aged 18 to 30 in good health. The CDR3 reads CASSFGDRFILTDTQYF. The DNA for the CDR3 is TGTGCCAGCAGTTTTGGCGACCGATTTATCTTAACAGATACGCAGTATTTT.